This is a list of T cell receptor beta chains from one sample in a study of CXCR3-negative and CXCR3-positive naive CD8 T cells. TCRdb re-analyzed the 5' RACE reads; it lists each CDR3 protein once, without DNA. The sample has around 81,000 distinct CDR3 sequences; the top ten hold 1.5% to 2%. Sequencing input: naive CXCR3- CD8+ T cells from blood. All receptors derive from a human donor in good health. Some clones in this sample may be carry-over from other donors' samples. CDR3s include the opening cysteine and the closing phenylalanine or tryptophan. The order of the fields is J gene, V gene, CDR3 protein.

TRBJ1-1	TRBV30	CAWGQQMNTEAFF
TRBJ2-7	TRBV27	CASSLSVQGAVEQYF
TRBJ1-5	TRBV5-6	CASSLSNQPQHF
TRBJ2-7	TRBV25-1	CASSDGGRTYEQYF
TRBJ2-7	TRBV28	CASKWGDSYEQYF
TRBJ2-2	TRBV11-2	CAVEATGELFF
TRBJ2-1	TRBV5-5	CASSVVVGYNEQFF
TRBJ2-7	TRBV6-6	CASSGGAGEQYF
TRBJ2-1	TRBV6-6	CASGTSDNEQFF
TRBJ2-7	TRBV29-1	CSVLVRLSYEQYF
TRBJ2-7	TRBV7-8	CASSYGIQGLDYEQYF
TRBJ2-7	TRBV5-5	CASSLGFGLGYEQYF
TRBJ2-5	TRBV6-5	CASSWGGETQYF
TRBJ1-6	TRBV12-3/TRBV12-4	CASKSLTGGDSPLHF
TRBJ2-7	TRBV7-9	CASETSEVYEQYF
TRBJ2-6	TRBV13	CASSSSTGPGANVLTF
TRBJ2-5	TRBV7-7	CASSLSLGMQETQYF
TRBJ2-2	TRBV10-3	CAISRTAGELFF
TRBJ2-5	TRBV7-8	CASREGGGPQETQYF
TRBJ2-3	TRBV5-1	CASSLAVSTDTQYF
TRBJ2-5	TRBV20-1	CSARGRSGGAAETQYF
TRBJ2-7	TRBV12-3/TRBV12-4	CASRDDRGLTSGRPQEQYF
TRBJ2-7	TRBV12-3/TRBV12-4	CASSFAYQAPYEQYF
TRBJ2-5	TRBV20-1	CSARGGNRAQGPQETQYF
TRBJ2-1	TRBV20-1	CSATPGTSGFDEQFF
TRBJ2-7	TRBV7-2	CASRKAAESYEQYF
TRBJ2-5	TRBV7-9	CASSLGPGVRETQYF
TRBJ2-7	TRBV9	CASSPGQGPMDEQYF
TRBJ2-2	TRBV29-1	CSVPGGDKTGELFF
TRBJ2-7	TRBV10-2	CASNEDTSYEQYF
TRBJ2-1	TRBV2	CASSETGLPYGEQFF
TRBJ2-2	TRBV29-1	CSAEGTTGELFF
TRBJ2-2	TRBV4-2	CASSQALDGTGELFF
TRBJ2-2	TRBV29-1	CSVSLAGDATGELFF
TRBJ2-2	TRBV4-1	CASGSLNTGELFF
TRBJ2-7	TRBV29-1	CSVVPSGNSYEQYF
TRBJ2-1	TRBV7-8	CASSPGGARYNEQFF
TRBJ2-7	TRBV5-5	CASSVTGSSYEQYF
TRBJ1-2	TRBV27	CASSLARGGGYTF
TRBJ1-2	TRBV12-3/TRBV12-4	CASSLGTGIYGYTF
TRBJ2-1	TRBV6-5	CASSPWTGLYNEQFF
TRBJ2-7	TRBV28	CASTPRRVTYEQYF
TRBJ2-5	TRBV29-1	CSVEDPRGRETQYF
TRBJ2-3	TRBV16	CASSQPTALGSTDTQYF
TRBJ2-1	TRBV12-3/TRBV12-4	CASIPAQGHEQFF
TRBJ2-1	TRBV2	CASSEASGNYNEQFF